The T cell receptor beta chain under discussion was sequenced for a study of read filtering for tumor transcriptome and immune sequencing. Study-level background: Mean patient age was roughly 72 years, range roughly 40 to 80; around 17 male, more than 11 female. Per sample, TCR-region reads ranged about 4.05 to 11 million by IR-seq, 85 to 1273 by RNA-seq.

From 400 to 450 ng of RNA, a library with molecular barcoded alpha/delta and beta/gamma adaptors was made. TCRdb reprocessed the reads with MiXCR, giving one entry per CDR3 protein. The sample carries around 50,000 distinct CDR3 sequences, roughly an eighth recorded once. There are many counts of this clonotype. Its antigen is still unknown. The germline CDR1 and CDR2 sequences are SGHAT and FQDESV (reference sequence). There are 13 residues in the CDR3. Trimming took off 5 bases at V and 4 bases at J, with 9 bases between the two ends. Notes on the study in general: Correlation between methods rose after single-read clonotypes were removed. Even smaller IR-seq throughput identified most shared clonotypes.

This chain links TRBV11-1 with TRBJ2-1, with D maybe TRBD2 (5 bases). This receptor was identified in a donor at least 40 years old with multiple myeloma. Sequenced material: a population of CD138-negative cells sorted from bone marrow. CDR3 region: CASSPGIYNEQFF. CDR3 DNA: TGTGCCAGCAGCCCGGGGATTTACAATGAGCAGTTCTTC.